This TCR beta chain was sequenced for a study of control samples from healthy donors and cancer patients. Measured with immunoSEQ multiplex PCR; TCRdb has only the in-frame clones, and not every one. The sample contains nearly 55,000 clones, approximately 95% of which appear only once. CDR3 length equals 14 residues. Germline V gene sequence: CDR1 KGHSH, CDR2 LQKENI. V was clipped by 3 bases and J by 2 bases, with 10 bases between them. The genes are TRBV18 and TRBJ1-1, with D possibly being TRBD1 (6 bases). The clonotype was recovered from a woman in her thirties in good health. The sample comprised blood. CDR3 residues: CASSPDRTNTEAFF. The CDR3 DNA reads as TGTGCCAGCTCACCGGACAGAACAAACACTGAAGCTTTCTTT. Full variable domain (rest looked up from reference TRBV18 and TRBJ1-1): NAGVMQNPRHLVRRRGQEARLRCSPMKGHSHVYWYRQLPEEGLKFMVYLQKENIIDESGMPKERFSAEFPKEGPSILRIQQVVRGDSAAYFCASSPDRTNTEAFFGQGTRLTVV.